This T cell receptor beta chain originates from a study of shared clonotypes between healthy human individuals. Across the whole study: Donors, aged 18 to 49, were a couple of women and a few men.

Points from the study as a whole: An expected dependence of interdonor clonotype sharing on sequencing depth was noted.

Execution of the assay was at deep level. Once extracted for a subset, genomic DNA was divided evenly among several immunoSEQ plates. Clones were read by immunoSEQ multiplex PCR, and TCRdb kept only the in-frame ones, dropping some. Of approximately 500,000 clones listed, roughly 80% were seen once; the top ten hold 12%. Comment on this clone: Its matching antigen is unknown.

Germline V gene data show CDR1 as SGHKS and CDR2 as YYEKEE (reference sequence). Trimming removed 5 bases from V and 0 bases from J, with 12 bases in between. The CDR3 spans 16 residues. The sequence was obtained from a woman between 35 and 50 years old in good health. Some clones in this sample may be carry-over from other donors' samples. The source material was PBMCs. The rearrangement uses TRBV5-5 and TRBJ2-6; TRBD1 is a possible D gene (6 bases). This chain's CDR3 is CASRRDMGSGANVLTF. Written as DNA, the CDR3 is TGTGCCAGCAGAAGGGACATGGGCTCTGGGGCCAACGTCCTGACTTTC.